The text below deals with one T cell receptor (beta chain). The record originates from a study of blood T cells in healthy people across ages. The CDR3 consists of 15 residues. In germline, CDR1 is SEHNR, CDR2 FQNEAQ (reference sequence). Trimming removed 1 base at V and 4 bases at J, with 12 bases between. Using a J-beta primer mix together with a sample-barcoded 5' primer, a second PCR was run for roughly 6 to 12 cycles. In TCRdb, the 5' RACE reads were re-called with MiXCR into one record per CDR3 protein. This repertoire shows 650,000 to 1,000,000 distinct CDR3 sequences, under 40% found once; its top ten account for about an eighth.

The clonotype was recovered from a man between 18 and 29 years old in good health. The sequenced sample consisted of blood. V usage is TRBV7-9 and J usage is TRBJ2-3, with a weak D call TRBD1 (6 bases). Here the CDR3 reads CASSLVRGIADTQYF. The CDR3 DNA sequence: TGTGCCAGCAGCTTAGTGAGGGGGATCGCAGATACGCAGTATTTT.